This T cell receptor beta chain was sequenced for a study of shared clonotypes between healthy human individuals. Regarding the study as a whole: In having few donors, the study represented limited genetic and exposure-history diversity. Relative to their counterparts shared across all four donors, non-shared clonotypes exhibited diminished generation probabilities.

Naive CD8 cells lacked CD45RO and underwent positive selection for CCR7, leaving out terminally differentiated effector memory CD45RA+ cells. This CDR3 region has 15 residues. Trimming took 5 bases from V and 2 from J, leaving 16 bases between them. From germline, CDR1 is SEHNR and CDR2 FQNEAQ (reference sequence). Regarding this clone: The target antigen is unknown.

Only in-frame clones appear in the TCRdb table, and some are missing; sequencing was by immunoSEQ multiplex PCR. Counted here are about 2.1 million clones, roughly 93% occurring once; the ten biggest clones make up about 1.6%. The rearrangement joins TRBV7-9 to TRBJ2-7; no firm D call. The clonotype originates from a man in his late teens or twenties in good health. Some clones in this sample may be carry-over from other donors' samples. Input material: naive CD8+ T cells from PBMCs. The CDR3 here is CASSPVLSIPYEQYF. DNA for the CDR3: TGTGCCAGCAGCCCGGTCTTATCCATTCCCTACGAGCAGTACTTC.